The present TCR beta chain was sequenced within a study of cytomegalovirus exposure and HLA in healthy donors. Study-level background: An early data release held 79 million or so unique TCRs from HLA-typed donors.

With V trimmed by 4 bases and J by 0 bases, 5 bases remained unmatched. The CDR3 sequence is 16 residues long. Germline V gives CDR1 SEHNR, CDR2 FQNEAQ (reference sequence). In its sample, this clone was seen once. The antigen remains unidentified. Study results and limitations: Near-uniform donor sequencing depth was presumed by presence/absence analyses. CMV serostatus alone was available as immune exposure information.

The PCR employed 60 Vbeta primers together with 13 Jbeta primers. Using immunoSEQ multiplex PCR, the repertoire was profiled, and TCRdb retains in-frame clones only, with some absent. The sample records around 99,000 clones, approximately 84% being singletons. Material: PBMCs. J is TRBJ1-4 and V is TRBV7-9, with TRBD1 identical over 7 bases. This clonotype originated in a man aged 30-40 years in good health and CMV-seronegative. Here the CDR3 reads CASSSGQATTNEKLFF. In DNA form, the CDR3 reads TGTGCCAGCAGCTCCGGACAGGCCACAACTAATGAAAAACTGTTTTTT.